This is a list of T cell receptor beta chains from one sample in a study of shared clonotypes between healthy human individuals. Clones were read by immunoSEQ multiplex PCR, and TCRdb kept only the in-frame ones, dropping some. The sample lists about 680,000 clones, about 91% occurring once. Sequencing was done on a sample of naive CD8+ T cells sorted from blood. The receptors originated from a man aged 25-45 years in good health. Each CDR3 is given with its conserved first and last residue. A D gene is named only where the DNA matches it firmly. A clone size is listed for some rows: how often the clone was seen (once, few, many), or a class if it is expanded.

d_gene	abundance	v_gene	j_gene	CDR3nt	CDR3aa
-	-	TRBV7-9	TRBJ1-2	TGTGCCAGCAGCTTAGCGCGAGGGGAGCTTGGGGGCTACACCTTC	CASSLARGELGGYTF
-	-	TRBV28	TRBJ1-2	TGTGCCAGCAGGGCCCCAAACTATGGCTACACCTTC	CASRAPNYGYTF
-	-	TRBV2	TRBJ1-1	TGTGCCAGCAGTGAAGGAGGGTTAGGCACTGAAGCTTTCTTT	CASSEGGLGTEAFF
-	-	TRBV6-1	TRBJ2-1	TGTGCCAGCAGTGAACGATTGGACACCTACAATGAGCAGTTCTTC	CASSERLDTYNEQFF
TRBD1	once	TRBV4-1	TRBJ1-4	TGCGCCAGCAGCCTCGACAGGGTTGGCGAAAAACTGTTTTTT	CASSLDRVGEKLFF
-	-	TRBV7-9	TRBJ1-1	TGTGCCAGCAGCTTAGCTACGGGACTGTACACTGAAGCTTTCTTT	CASSLATGLYTEAFF
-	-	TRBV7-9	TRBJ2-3	TGTGCCAGCAGCTCCCCGGACGGGTACACAGATACGCAGTATTTT	CASSSPDGYTDTQYF
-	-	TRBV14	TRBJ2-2	TGTGCCAGCAGCCAACCAGGTTTCAACACCGGGGAGCTGTTTTTT	CASSQPGFNTGELFF
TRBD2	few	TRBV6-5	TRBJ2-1	TGTGCCAGCAGTTCCCTCAGACTAGCGGGAGAGCAGTTCTTC	CASSSLRLAGEQFF
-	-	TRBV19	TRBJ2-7	TGTGCCAGTAGTCCCCATGGGGCCTACGAGCAGTACTTC	CASSPHGAYEQYF
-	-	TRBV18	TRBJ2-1	TGTGCCAGCTCAATAGGGAATGAGCAGTTCTTC	CASSIGNEQFF
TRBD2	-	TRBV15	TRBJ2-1	TGTGCCACCAGCCGCCCTAGCGGGAGGGCCGGGGAGCAGTTCTTC	CATSRPSGRAGEQFF
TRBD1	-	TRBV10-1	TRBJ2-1	TGCGCCAGCAGTGAGAGGGGGACAGGGGGCAAGAATGAGCAGTTCTTC	CASSERGTGGKNEQFF
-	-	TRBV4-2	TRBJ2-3	TGTGCCAGCAGCCGAGAATTCGGGACAATCCAAAACACAGATACGCAGTATTTT	CASSREFGTIQNTDTQYF
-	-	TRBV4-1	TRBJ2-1	TGCGCCAGCAGCCAGGTAGGAAACAATGAGCAGTTCTTC	CASSQVGNNEQFF
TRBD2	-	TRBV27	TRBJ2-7	TGTGCCAGCAGGAGGGGACTAGCGGGAGGGACGATCTACGAGCAGTACTTC	CASRRGLAGGTIYEQYF
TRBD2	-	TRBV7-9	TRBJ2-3	TGTGCCAGCAGCTTAGCGCACCGGGAGGTCACAGATACGCAGTATTTT	CASSLAHREVTDTQYF
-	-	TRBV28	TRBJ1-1	TGTGCCAGCAGTTCCATCGGACGTCCGGACACTGAAGCTTTCTTT	CASSSIGRPDTEAFF
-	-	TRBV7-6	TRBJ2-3	TGTGCCAGCAGCTTGGCGGGGCGCACAGATACGCAGTATTTT	CASSLAGRTDTQYF
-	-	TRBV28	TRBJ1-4	TGTGCCAGCGCCTCCGGGGTAAATGAAAAACTGTTTTTT	CASASGVNEKLFF
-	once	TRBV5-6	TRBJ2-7	TGTGCCAGCACCGAGACAGGTCTTATCTACGAGCAGTACTTC	CASTETGLIYEQYF
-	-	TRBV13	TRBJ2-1	TGTGCCAGCAGCTGGGGGGCGGATGAGCAGTTCTTC	CASSWGADEQFF
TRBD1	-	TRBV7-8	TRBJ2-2	TGTGCCAGCAGCCATAACCGGGACAGGGGGCTGACCGGGGAGCTGTTTTTT	CASSHNRDRGLTGELFF
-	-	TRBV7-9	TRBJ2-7	TGTGCCAGCAGCTCCCCCGGACAGAGCTACGAGCAGTACTTC	CASSSPGQSYEQYF
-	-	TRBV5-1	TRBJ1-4	TGCGCCAGCAGCTTGGTTCCGGGGAGGGATGAAAAACTGTTTTTT	CASSLVPGRDEKLFF
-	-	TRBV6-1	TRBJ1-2	TGTGCCAGCAGGGGTCCCTATGGCTACACCTTC	CASRGPYGYTF
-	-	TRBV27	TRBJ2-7	TGTGCCAGCAGCCCTTTGGAATCAGACGAGCAGTACTTC	CASSPLESDEQYF
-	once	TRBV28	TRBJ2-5	TGTGCCAGCAGTCGAATGGACAGCGGAGAGACCCAGTACTTC	CASSRMDSGETQYF
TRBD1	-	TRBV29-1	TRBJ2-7	TGCAGCGTTGAGGACAGGGAATACGAGCAGTACTTC	CSVEDREYEQYF
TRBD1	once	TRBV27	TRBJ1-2	TGTGCCAGCAGTTGGGGACAGCAAGGCGGCTACACCTTC	CASSWGQQGGYTF
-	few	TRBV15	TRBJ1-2	TGTGCCACCAGCAGTCCCTGGTACGGCTACACCTTC	CATSSPWYGYTF
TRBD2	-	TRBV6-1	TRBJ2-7	TGTGCCAGCAGTGACAGACTAGCGGATTACGAGCAGTACTTC	CASSDRLADYEQYF
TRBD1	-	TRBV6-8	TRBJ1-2	TGTGCCAGCAGTACGACAGGGAAGACTATACCGAACTATGGCTACACCTTC	CASSTTGKTIPNYGYTF
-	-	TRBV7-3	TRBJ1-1	TGTGCCAGCAGCCCACAGGGTGATTCCGCTGAAGCTTTCTTT	CASSPQGDSAEAFF
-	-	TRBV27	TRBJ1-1	TGTGCCAGCAGCCCTACAGGACAAAAAGGGACTGAAGCTTTCTTT	CASSPTGQKGTEAFF
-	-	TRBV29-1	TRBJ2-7	TGCAGCGTTGAAGTTCAGGGGAATAAGGACGAGCAGTACTTC	CSVEVQGNKDEQYF
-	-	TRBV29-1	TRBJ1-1	TGCAGCGTTGAAGCCGGACAGATTACGAACACTGAAGCTTTCTTT	CSVEAGQITNTEAFF
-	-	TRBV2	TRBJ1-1	TGTGCCAGCAGTGAAAGGCTAGGAACTGAAGCTTTCTTT	CASSERLGTEAFF
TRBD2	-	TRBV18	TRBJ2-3	TGTGCCAGCTCCCCCGGAGAAGCGGGAGGGCCGAGCACAGATACGCAGTATTTT	CASSPGEAGGPSTDTQYF
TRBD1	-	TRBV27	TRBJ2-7	TGTGCCAGCAGTTTGACCCCGGGACAGGGTAGCGAGCAGTACTTC	CASSLTPGQGSEQYF
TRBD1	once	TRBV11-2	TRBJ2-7	TGTGCCAGCAGCATCTCCGGGACAGGTTACTACGAGCAGTACTTC	CASSISGTGYYEQYF
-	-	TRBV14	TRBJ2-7	TGTGCCAGCAGCCAAGGGGCAGGGGGGAACTACGAGCAGTACTTC	CASSQGAGGNYEQYF
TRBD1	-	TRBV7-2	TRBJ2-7	TGTGCCAGCAGAGGGGACAGCTCCTACGAGCAGTACTTC	CASRGDSSYEQYF
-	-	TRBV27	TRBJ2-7	TGTGCCAGCAGTTTAGGACGGCTAACCTACGAGCAGTACTTC	CASSLGRLTYEQYF
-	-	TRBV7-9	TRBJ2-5	TGTGCCAGCAGCTTTTCGGAGACCCAGTACTTC	CASSFSETQYF
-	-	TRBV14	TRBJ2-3	TGTGCCAGCAGCGGCGGAAGCGGGCACACAGATACGCAGTATTTT	CASSGGSGHTDTQYF
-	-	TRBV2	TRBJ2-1	TGTGCCAGTCCCCGCGGAACCAGCTCCTACAATGAGCAGTTCTTC	CASPRGTSSYNEQFF
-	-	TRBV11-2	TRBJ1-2	TGTGCCAGCAGCTTATACGAGGGCTACGGCTATGGCTACACCTTC	CASSLYEGYGYGYTF
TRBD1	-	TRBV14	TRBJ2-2	TGTGCCAGCAGCCACACGAAACAGGGGTTGTACAGGGAGCTGTTTTTT	CASSHTKQGLYRELFF
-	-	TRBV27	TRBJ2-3	TGTGCCACCGGCCTGGGTACGCAGTATTTT	CATGLGTQYF
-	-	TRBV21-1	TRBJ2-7	TGTGCCAGCAGCAAAGCGGTCGCAGGGTCCTACGAGCAGTACTTC	CASSKAVAGSYEQYF
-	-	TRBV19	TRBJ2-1	TGTGCCAGTAGTACGTCGACCTCTAATGAGCAGTTCTTC	CASSTSTSNEQFF
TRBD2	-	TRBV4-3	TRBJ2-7	TGCGCCAGCAGCCAAGCTTTCACTAGCGGGAGCTACGAGCAGTACTTC	CASSQAFTSGSYEQYF